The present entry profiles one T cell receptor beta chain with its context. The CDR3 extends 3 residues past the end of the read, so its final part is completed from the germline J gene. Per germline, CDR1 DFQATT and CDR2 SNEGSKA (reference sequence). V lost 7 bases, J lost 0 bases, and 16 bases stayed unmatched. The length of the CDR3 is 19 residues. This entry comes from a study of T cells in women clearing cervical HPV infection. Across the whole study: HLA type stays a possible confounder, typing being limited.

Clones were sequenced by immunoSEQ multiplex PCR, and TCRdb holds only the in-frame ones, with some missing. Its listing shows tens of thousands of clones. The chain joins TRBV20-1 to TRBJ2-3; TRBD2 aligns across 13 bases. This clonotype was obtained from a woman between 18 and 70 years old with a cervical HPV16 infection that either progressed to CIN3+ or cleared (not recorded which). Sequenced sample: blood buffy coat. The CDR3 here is CSGPWTSGGSTPSTDTQYF. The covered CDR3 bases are TGCAGTGGTCCCTGGACTAGCGGGGGTTCAACCCCTAGCACAGATACG.